This record covers a single TCR beta chain. As processed by the authors: Amplifying reference gene primers gave estimates of nucleated cell counts. Some clones are missing from TCRdb's copy, which holds only in-frame ones; the method was immunoSEQ multiplex PCR. V and J calls and clone size are as listed in that table; D and trimming were resolved from the DNA. The sample carries about 120,000 clones, roughly 80% recorded once. Trimming at V came to 3 bases and at J to 1 base, leaving 24 bases not matched to a gene. This CDR3 comprises 23 residues. Germline CDR1 and CDR2: MDHEN and SYDVKM. These data are taken from a study of blood T cell repertoires in COVID-19. Overall study: Samples came from the United States, Italy and Spain, spanning acute and convalescent COVID-19.

Sequencing input: peripheral blood. This sequence joins TRBV28 and TRBJ2-1, with 10 bases matching TRBD1. The TCR comes from a man between 25 and 39 years old with acute or convalescent COVID-19. As DNA, the CDR3 is TGTGCCAGCAGTTTCGATACGGGACAGGGGTATGATCCCGTATCGAGTTCCTACAATGAGCAGTTCTTC. Its protein product is CASSFDTGQGYDPVSSSYNEQFF.